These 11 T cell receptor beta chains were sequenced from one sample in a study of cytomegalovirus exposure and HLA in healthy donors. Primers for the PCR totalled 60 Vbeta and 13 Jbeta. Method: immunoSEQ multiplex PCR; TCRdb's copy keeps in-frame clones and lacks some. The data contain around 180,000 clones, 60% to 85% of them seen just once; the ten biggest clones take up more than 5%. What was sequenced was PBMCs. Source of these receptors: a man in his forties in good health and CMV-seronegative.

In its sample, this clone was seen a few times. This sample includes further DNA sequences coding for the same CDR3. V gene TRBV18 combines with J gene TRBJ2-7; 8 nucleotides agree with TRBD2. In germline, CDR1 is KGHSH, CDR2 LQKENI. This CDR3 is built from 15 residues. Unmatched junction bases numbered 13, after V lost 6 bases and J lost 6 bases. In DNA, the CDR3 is TGTGCCAGCTCTCCTACAGCGGGAGAATCAGCCGAGCAGTACTTC. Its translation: CASSPTAGESAEQYF.

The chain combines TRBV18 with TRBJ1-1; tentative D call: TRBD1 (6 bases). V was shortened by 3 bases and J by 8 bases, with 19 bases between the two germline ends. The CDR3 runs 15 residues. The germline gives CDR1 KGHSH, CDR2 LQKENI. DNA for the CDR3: TGTGCCAGCTCACCTAGACAGGCCCTGGGGGAGGAAGCTTTCTTT. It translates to CASSPRQALGEEAFF.

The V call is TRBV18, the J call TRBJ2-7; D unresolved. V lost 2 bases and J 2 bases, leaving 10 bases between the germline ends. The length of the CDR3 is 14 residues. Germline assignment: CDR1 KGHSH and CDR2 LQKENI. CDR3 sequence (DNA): TGTGCCAGCTCACCAGGCACAGAAACCTACGAGCAGTACTTC. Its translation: CASSPGTETYEQYF.

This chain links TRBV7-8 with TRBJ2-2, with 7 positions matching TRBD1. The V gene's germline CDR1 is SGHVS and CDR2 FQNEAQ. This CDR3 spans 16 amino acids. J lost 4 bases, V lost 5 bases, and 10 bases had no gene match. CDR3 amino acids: CASSPKGGGGTGELFF. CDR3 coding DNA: TGTGCCAGCAGCCCGAAAGGGGGCGGCGGCACCGGGGAGCTGTTTTTT. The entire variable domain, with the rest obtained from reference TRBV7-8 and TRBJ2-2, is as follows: GAGVSQSPRYKVAKRGQDVALRCDPISGHVSLFWYQQALGQGPEFLTYFQNEAQLDKSGLPSDRFFAERPEGSVSTLKIQRTQQEDSAVYLCASSPKGGGGTGELFFGEGSRLTVL.

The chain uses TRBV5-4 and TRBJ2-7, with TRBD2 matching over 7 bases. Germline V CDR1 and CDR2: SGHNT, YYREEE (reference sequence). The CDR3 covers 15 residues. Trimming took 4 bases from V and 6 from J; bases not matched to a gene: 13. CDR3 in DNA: TGTGCCAGCAGCACCGGTCGGGGGAGGGAGGGCGAGCAGTACTTC. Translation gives CASSTGRGREGEQYF. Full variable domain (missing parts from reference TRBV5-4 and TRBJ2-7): ETGVTQSPTHLIKTRGQQVTLRCSSQSGHNTVSWYQQALGQGPQFIFQYYREEENGRGNFPPRFSGLQFPNYSSELNVNALELDDSALYLCASSTGRGREGEQYFGPGTRLTVT.

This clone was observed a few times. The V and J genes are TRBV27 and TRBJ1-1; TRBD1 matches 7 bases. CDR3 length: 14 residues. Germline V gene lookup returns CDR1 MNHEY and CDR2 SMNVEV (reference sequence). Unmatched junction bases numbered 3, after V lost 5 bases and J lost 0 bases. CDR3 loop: CASSVTGLNTEAFF. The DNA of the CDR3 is TGTGCCAGCAGTGTGACAGGGTTGAACACTGAAGCTTTCTTT.

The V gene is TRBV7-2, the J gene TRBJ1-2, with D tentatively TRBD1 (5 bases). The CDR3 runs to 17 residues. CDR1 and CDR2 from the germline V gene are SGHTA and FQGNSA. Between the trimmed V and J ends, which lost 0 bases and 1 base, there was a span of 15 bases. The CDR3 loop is CASSLAEVSGVNYGYTF. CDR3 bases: TGTGCCAGCAGCTTAGCGGAAGTCTCGGGGGTTAACTATGGCTACACCTTC.

The CDR3 nucleotides read TGTGCCAGCAGTTTATTCAGGGTGGGGACCGGGGAGCTGTTTTTT. Amino acids: CASSLFRVGTGELFF. The genes are TRBV27 and TRBJ2-2; D perhaps matches TRBD1 (5 bases). CDR3 length: 15 amino acids. CDR1 is MNHEY and CDR2 is SMNVEV in the germline V gene (reference sequence). The germline V and J ends were trimmed by 1 base and 5 bases, with 11 bases remaining between them.

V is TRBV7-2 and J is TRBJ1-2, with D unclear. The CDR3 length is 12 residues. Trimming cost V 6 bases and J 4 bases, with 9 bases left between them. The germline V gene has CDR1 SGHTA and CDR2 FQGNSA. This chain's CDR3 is CASRYGSYGYTF. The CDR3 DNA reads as TGTGCCAGCAGGTACGGGAGCTATGGCTACACCTTC.

The CDR3 loop is CASSPGDRRYEQYF. Written as DNA, the CDR3 is TGTGCCAGCAGCCCAGGGGACAGGCGGTACGAGCAGTACTTC. The chain has TRBV5-4 and TRBJ2-7; 8 bases fit TRBD1. This CDR3 has 14 residues. J was trimmed by 4 bases and V by 4 bases; bases with no gene match: 7. Germline CDR1 reads SGHNT; CDR2 reads YYREEE (reference sequence).

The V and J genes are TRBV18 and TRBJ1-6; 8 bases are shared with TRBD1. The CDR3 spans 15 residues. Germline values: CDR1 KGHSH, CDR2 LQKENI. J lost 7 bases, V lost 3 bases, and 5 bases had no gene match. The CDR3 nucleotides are TGTGCCAGCTCACCCGGACAGGGTGACAATTCACCCCTCCACTTT. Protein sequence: CASSPGQGDNSPLHF.